This note documents a single TCR beta chain sequence. Its antigen is still unknown. The length of the CDR3 is 9 residues. The ends were cut back, 11 bases at V and 6 bases at J, with 7 bases in the middle. CDR1 and CDR2 from the germline V gene are SNHLY and FYNNEI. The protocol was immunoSEQ multiplex PCR, while the TCRdb copy is restricted to in-frame clones and leaves out a portion. Among around 600,000 clones listed, roughly 98% were seen once. The data derive from a study of shared clonotypes between healthy human individuals. Study-level points and caveats: Clonotype sharing across several donors was observed for 4% to 6.5% of naive CD4 clonotypes. Among non-shared clonotypes, generation probabilities were lower than among those shared by all four donors. The study drew on few donors, limiting represented genetic and exposure-history diversity.

CD8 cells regarded as naive lacked CD45RO, were positively chosen for CCR7, and omitted terminally differentiated effector memory CD45RA+ cells. The rearrangement links TRBV2 to TRBJ1-1; D call uncertain. This TCR came from a man aged 30 to 39 in good health. Specimen: naive CD8+ T cells sorted from blood. CDR3 coding DNA: TGTGCCGGCAAAGCTGAAGCTTTCTTT. Protein: CAGKAEAFF.